Presented here are 27 T cell receptor beta chains from one specimen sequenced in a study of blood T cell repertoires in COVID-19 (TCRdb year 2020). The library was generated by the immunoSEQ multiplex PCR assay. TCRdb took over this immuneACCESS table, retaining in-frame rearrangements with V and J assigned. Such tables are incomplete; in checked studies, under half of the missing clones stem from an unresolved V gene, and the remainder is unexplained. The sample table contains approximately 170,000 clones; only one count was recorded for approximately 84% of them. Around 3.5% of the sample is taken by the ten largest. The sample consisted of PBMCs or T cells enriched from blood (not recorded which). The receptors were gathered from a woman aged 25 to 45 who had recovered from COVID-19.

The chain recombines TRBV9 with TRBJ1-6, with 9 bases identical to TRBD1. The CDR3 spans 15 residues. V was clipped by 3 bases and J by 10 bases; unmatched bases: 8. The V gene's germline CDR1 is SGDLS and CDR2 YYNGEE. Written as DNA, the CDR3 is TGTGCCAGCAGCGCTAGACAGGGGGAAGGCTCACCCCTCCACTTT. Amino acid sequence: CASSARQGEGSPLHF. The variable domain in full, with the rest retrieved from reference TRBV9 and TRBJ1-6, is DSGVTQTPKHLITATGQRVTLRCSPRSGDLSVYWYQQSLDQGLQFLIQYYNGEERAKGNILERFSAQQFPDLHSELNLSSLELGDSALYFCASSARQGEGSPLHFGNGTRLTVT.

V is TRBV3-1 (or the pseudogene TRBV3-2) and J is TRBJ1-5, with TRBD1 matching 8 bases. This CDR3 comprises 17 residues. Germline CDR1 reads LGHDT; CDR2 reads YNNKEL (reference sequence). V trimming: 1 base; J trimming: 2 bases; junction bases outside the gene matches: 7. CDR3 loop: CASSQGDRFFGNQPQHF. The CDR3 region has the DNA TGTGCCAGCAGCCAAGGGGACAGGTTCTTCGGCAATCAGCCCCAGCATTTT.

The chain employs TRBV5-5 and TRBJ1-1; TRBD1 might be the D (5 bases). The germline V gene has CDR1 SGHKS and CDR2 YYEKEE (reference sequence). V lost 1 base and J 5 bases, leaving 9 bases between the germline ends. The CDR3 extends over 13 amino acids. For the CDR3, the DNA is TGTGCCAGCAGCTTGAACGGGGGGACTGAAGCTTTCTTT. It codes for CASSLNGGTEAFF.

The V and J genes are TRBV19 and TRBJ1-1; no definite D call. There are 14 residues in the CDR3. Germline values: CDR1 LNHDA, CDR2 SQIVND (reference sequence). V lost 1 base and J 3 bases, leaving 9 bases between the germline ends. DNA for the CDR3: TGTGCCAGTAGTATAGGGCGGGTTTACACTGAAGCTTTCTTT. It is translated as CASSIGRVYTEAFF.

This clone was counted between two and nine times. This chain joins TRBV14 and TRBJ1-2, with D unresolved. The CDR3 length is 15 residues. Germline CDR1 is SGHDN and CDR2 is FVKESK. With 0 bases removed from V and 3 bases from J, the gap between germline ends came to 11 bases. CDR3 region: CASSQDLTADYGYTF. The DNA for the CDR3 is TGTGCCAGCAGCCAAGATTTAACGGCGGACTATGGCTACACCTTC.

This sequence joins TRBV15 and TRBJ2-5; no clear D gene. The CDR3 consists of 13 residues. From germline, CDR1 is LNHNV and CDR2 YYDKDF (reference sequence). V was pared by 2 bases and J by 5 bases, with 9 bases between. In nucleotides, the CDR3 is TGTGCCACCAGCAGACCCCGGGTGGAGACCCAGTACTTC. Translating gives CATSRPRVETQYF.

This clone has just one count. This chain uses TRBV7-2 with TRBJ1-2; 11 nucleotides align to TRBD1. Germline assignment: CDR1 SGHTA and CDR2 FQGNSA. The trim removed 3 bases at V and 8 bases at J, leaving 11 bases unmatched. The CDR3 runs 16 residues. CDR3 loop: CASSFHRTGTGGGYTF. CDR3 DNA: TGTGCCAGCAGCTTTCACAGAACCGGGACAGGGGGGGGCTACACCTTC.

This clone was recorded only once. Other nucleotide sequences in the sample specify the same CDR3. The genes are TRBV29-1 and TRBJ1-2, with 8 bases aligning to TRBD1. The ends lost 4 bases at V and 4 bases at J; junction bases unmatched: 2. From germline, CDR1 is SQVTM and CDR2 ANQGSEA. The CDR3 contains 12 residues. CDR3 nucleotide sequence: TGCAGCGTTGCAGGGGGCGGCTATGGCTACACCTTC. It specifies CSVAGGGYGYTF.

This chain joins TRBV7-2 and TRBJ1-5, with 8 bases fitting TRBD1. The V and J ends lost 1 base and 3 bases, in that order; junction bases with no gene match: 2. CDR3 size: 15 residues. From germline, CDR1 is SGHTA and CDR2 FQGNSA. The CDR3 sequence: CASSLVGQANQPQHF. CDR3 sequence (DNA): TGTGCCAGCAGCTTAGTGGGACAGGCCAATCAGCCCCAGCATTTT. The full variable domain, its missing parts supplied by reference TRBV7-2 and TRBJ1-5, is GAGVSQSPSNKVTEKGKDVELRCDPISGHTALYWYRQSLGQGLEFLIYFQGNSAPDKSGLPSDRFSAERTGGSVSTLTIQRTQQEDSAVYLCASSLVGQANQPQHFGDGTRLSIL.

V gene TRBV3-1 (or the pseudogene TRBV3-2) combines with J gene TRBJ2-3; 7 nucleotides agree with TRBD2. The CDR3 spans 15 residues. V gave up 1 base and J gave up 5 bases; unmatched junction bases: 6. CDR1 is LGHDT and CDR2 is YNNKEL in the germline V gene (reference sequence). DNA for the CDR3: TGTGCCAGCAGCCAAGCAGCGGGGATTATAGATACGCAGTATTTT. Translated, it gives CASSQAAGIIDTQYF.

The chain has TRBV2 and TRBJ2-3; 8 bases fit TRBD2. J gave up 1 base and V 6 bases, and 6 bases lay outside the gene matches. CDR1 SNHLY and CDR2 FYNNEI come from the germline V gene. CDR3 length equals 15 residues. The CDR3, as DNA: TGTGCCAGCAGACTACCGGGACTAGGCACAGATACGCAGTATTTT. As protein: CASRLPGLGTDTQYF.

This chain joins TRBV28 and TRBJ1-2; 8 bases align to TRBD1. Germline lookup yields CDR1 MDHEN and CDR2 SYDVKM. Germline trimming cut 6 bases from V and 4 bases from J; bases unmatched to any gene: 7. This CDR3 is 14 amino acids long. CDR3 in DNA: TGTGCCAGCAGGGGGGCAGGGGGCAGCTATGGCTACACCTTC. It yields the protein CASRGAGGSYGYTF.

The chain employs TRBV4-2 and TRBJ2-1, with 9 nucleotides matching TRBD2. V was pared by 0 bases and J by 1 base, with 4 bases of the junction left unmatched. Looked up from germline, CDR1 is LGHNA and CDR2 is YNFKEQ. CDR3 length equals 17 residues. CDR3: CASSQDWSGRSYNEQFF. The CDR3 DNA reads as TGTGCCAGCAGCCAAGACTGGAGCGGGAGGTCCTACAATGAGCAGTTCTTC.

The rearrangement links TRBV10-3 to TRBJ2-5, with unresolved D. This CDR3 is 12 amino acids long. Between the trimmed V and J ends, which lost 3 bases and 2 bases, there was a span of 4 bases. Germline CDR1 ENHRY, CDR2 SYGVKD. The CDR3 protein is CAISDFQETQYF. The DNA of the CDR3 is TGTGCCATCAGTGACTTTCAAGAGACCCAGTACTTC.

The CDR3, as DNA: TGCGCCAGCAGCTTGGGAGTTCTAGGCCCTGAGGGCTACACCTTC. Protein product: CASSLGVLGPEGYTF. The chain uses TRBV5-1 and TRBJ1-2; no firm D call. Germline V CDR1 and CDR2: SGHRS, YFSETQ. There are 15 residues in the CDR3. V lost 0 bases and J lost 8, with 17 bases in between.

Only a few counts were recorded for this clone. This chain joins TRBV7-8 and TRBJ1-1; possibly TRBD1 for D (6 bases). The CDR3 is made up of 15 amino acids. V shed 1 base and J shed 1 base, with 10 bases lying between them. CDR1 and CDR2 from the germline V gene are SGHVS and FQNEAQ. The CDR3 bases are TGTGCCAGCAGCTTAGGGCCGGGACAGAACACTGAAGCTTTCTTT. Encoded protein: CASSLGPGQNTEAFF.

The chain employs TRBV2 and TRBJ2-1, with 10 bases that match TRBD2. The CDR3 loop spans 15 amino acids. Trimming removed 5 bases from V and 9 bases from J; junction bases left unmatched: 10. Germline V gives CDR1 SNHLY, CDR2 FYNNEI. The CDR3 DNA sequence: TGTGCCAGCAGTACTACACTAGCGGGGCTTGGTGAGCAGTTCTTC. Translation: CASSTTLAGLGEQFF.

This clone appeared once. The CDR3 DNA reads TGTGCCAGCAGAGCGGGGGCCAGTTCTGAAGCTTTCTTT. Protein: CASRAGASSEAFF. The rearrangement uses TRBV12-3 or TRBV12-4 and TRBJ1-1; possibly TRBD1 for D (6 bases). The CDR3 has 13 residues. The ends were cut back, 6 bases at V and 6 bases at J, with 14 bases in the middle.

The chain couples TRBV10-3 to TRBJ1-1; 7 nucleotides match TRBD1. The CDR3 is 13 residues long. In germline, CDR1 is ENHRY, CDR2 SYGVKD. Trimming removed 7 bases from V and 5 bases from J; junction bases left unmatched: 7. CDR3 bases: TGTGCCATCAAGGACAGGCTGGGAACTGAAGCTTTCTTT. Protein sequence: CAIKDRLGTEAFF.

In its sample, this clone was seen a few times. The chain employs TRBV18 and TRBJ1-3; 7 nucleotides match TRBD1. This CDR3 spans 14 amino acids. The germline V gene encodes CDR1 KGHSH and CDR2 LQKENI. J lost 3 bases, V lost 5 bases, and 4 bases had no gene match. DNA for the CDR3: TGTGCCAGCTCAACAACAGGGGTTGGAAACACCATATATTTT. Translated: CASSTTGVGNTIYF.

This rearrangement joins TRBV5-1 to TRBJ2-1; D perhaps matches TRBD2 (5 bases). Germline lookup yields CDR1 SGHRS and CDR2 YFSETQ. The length of the CDR3 is 14 residues. V was pared by 2 bases and J by 5 bases, with 11 bases between. CDR3 nucleotides: TGCGCCAGCAGCTTCGCGACTATCAACAATGAGCAGTTCTTC. Residues: CASSFATINNEQFF.

A single count supports this clone. V gene TRBV5-5 combines with J gene TRBJ2-2; 8 bases are shared with TRBD2. The CDR3 contains 15 residues. The germline V gene has CDR1 SGHKS and CDR2 YYEKEE (reference sequence). V lost 5 bases to trimming and J lost 2 bases; unmatched junction nucleotides: 5. DNA of the CDR3: TGTGCCAGCAGTCCCAGCGGGAGAAACACCGGGGAGCTGTTTTTT. Its protein is CASSPSGRNTGELFF.

The rearrangement links TRBV5-1 to TRBJ2-5; 11 bases are a match to TRBD2. The germline V gene has CDR1 SGHRS and CDR2 YFSETQ. This CDR3 spans 18 amino acids. V lost 4 bases and J lost 4; bases outside the gene matches: 15. In DNA form, the CDR3 reads TGCGCCAGCAGCCCAGGGACAACTAGCGGGGGTCTAGGAGAGACCCAGTACTTC. Amino acids: CASSPGTTSGGLGETQYF.

The chain is built from TRBV6-6 and TRBJ1-6; 9 bases line up with TRBD1. The CDR3 runs to 15 residues. Losses at the gene ends were 5 bases for V and 7 bases for J; bases not matched to a gene: 6. The germline gives CDR1 MNHNY, CDR2 SVGAGI (reference sequence). CDR3 DNA: TGTGCCAGCAGTGCGGACAGGGGTGACAATTCACCCCTCCACTTT. Its protein is CASSADRGDNSPLHF.

The chain recombines TRBV7-2 with TRBJ1-4; possible D gene TRBD1, 5 bases. The CDR3 covers 15 residues. V dropped 0 bases and J dropped 4 bases, with 9 bases sitting between them. Germline CDR1 is SGHTA and CDR2 is FQGNSA. The CDR3 region is CASSLAAGNNEKLFF. In nucleotides, the CDR3 is TGTGCCAGCAGCTTAGCGGCAGGGAATAATGAAAAACTGTTTTTT.

The genes are TRBV29-1 and TRBJ2-7; TRBD1 agrees at 9 bases. This CDR3 has 15 amino acids. Germline V gene sequence: CDR1 SQVTM, CDR2 ANQGSEA. Trimming removed 4 bases from V and 0 bases from J; junction bases left unmatched: 7. The CDR3 region is CSVATGTGSSYEQYF. CDR3 DNA: TGCAGCGTTGCAACCGGGACAGGGTCCTCCTACGAGCAGTACTTC.

This clone was observed once. The chain combines TRBV7-9 with TRBJ2-5; TRBD1 matches 7 bases. V shed 4 bases and J 4 bases; nucleotides not matched to a gene: 9. The CDR3 is 15 residues long. In germline, CDR1 is SEHNR, CDR2 FQNEAQ (reference sequence). CDR3 in DNA: TGTGCCAGCAGCTCGGAAGGGGGCCTCTTAGAGACCCAGTACTTC. Its protein product is CASSSEGGLLETQYF. The variable domain in full, with the rest retrieved from reference TRBV7-9 and TRBJ2-5, is DTGVSQNPRHKITKRGQNVTFRCDPISEHNRLYWYRQTLGQGPEFLTYFQNEAQLEKSRLLSDRFSAERPKGSFSTLEIQRTEQGDSAMYLCASSSEGGLLETQYFGPGTRLLVL.